These 24 T cell receptor beta chains were sequenced from one sample in a study of T cells in Graves' hyperthyroidism and ophthalmopathy. Amplification of TCR beta CDR3 regions used RNA as the template. The HTBI primer set drove a first-round RT-PCR of the TCR CDR3. TCRdb analysed the multiplex PCR reads with MiXCR anew, one entry per CDR3 protein. In the table there are nearly 750,000 distinct CDR3 sequences, 30% to 40% of which are singletons. Sequenced material: blood. These receptors came from a woman in her thirties or forties with Graves' hyperthyroidism.

As for this clonotype: Given a much more abundant clone one base away, this may be a read error. This chain links TRBV7-8 with TRBJ1-1, with 7 positions matching TRBD1. From germline, CDR1 is SGHVS and CDR2 FQNEAQ. This CDR3 has 16 residues. The CDR3 DNA follows: TGTGCCAGCACCATATCGATTAGGGGGCGCGGCACTCAAGCTTTCTTT. Amino acids: CASTISIRGRGTQAFF.

The count of this clonotype is one. This chain joins TRBV29-1 and TRBJ2-7, with D unclear. The V and J ends lost 6 bases and 2 bases respectively, with 11 bases between them. The CDR3 consists of 12 residues. CDR1 and CDR2 (germline): SQVTM, ANQGSEA. CDR3 residues: CSVVGLPYEQYF. The CDR3 DNA sequence: TGCAGCGTAGTAGGGCTTCCCTACGAGCAGTACTTC.

The chain recombines TRBV7-9 with TRBJ1-1, with a tentative D call TRBD1 (6 bases). Germline values: CDR1 SEHNR, CDR2 FQNEAQ (reference sequence). The CDR3 has 15 residues. V was trimmed by 6 bases and J by 4 bases, leaving 18 bases between them. The CDR3 region is CASSSPQGTGTEAFF. CDR3 sequence (DNA): TGTGCCAGCAGTTCACCACAGGGCACGGGCACTGAAGCTTTCTTT. The whole variable domain, remainder taken from reference TRBV7-9 and TRBJ1-1, is DTGVSQNPRHKITKRGQNVTFRCDPISEHNRLYWYRQTLGQGPEFLTYFQNEAQLEKSRLLSDRFSAERPKGSFSTLEIQRTEQGDSAMYLCASSSPQGTGTEAFFGQGTRLTVV.

This clonotype was counted ten times or more. The chain links TRBV2 to TRBJ2-5, with D perhaps being TRBD1 or TRBD2 (5 bases each). Between the trimmed V and J ends, which lost 6 bases and 5 bases, there was a span of 13 bases. There are 13 residues in the CDR3. Germline values: CDR1 SNHLY, CDR2 FYNNEI. CDR3 nucleotide sequence: TGTGCCAGCAGAGGGGACCTGGGGGAGACCCAGTACTTC. It encodes CASRGDLGETQYF. Together with reference TRBV2 and TRBJ2-5, the CDR3 gives the full variable domain: EPEVTQTPSHQVTQMGQEVILRCVPISNHLYFYWYRQILGQKVEFLVSFYNNEISEKSEIFDDQFSVERPDGSNFTLKIRSTKLEDSAMYFCASRGDLGETQYFGPGTRLLVL.

The rearrangement joins TRBV4-3 to TRBJ1-2, with D unclear. CDR1 and CDR2 (germline): LGHNA, YSLEER. Trimming shortened V by 0 bases and J by 8 bases, and 16 bases separated the two germline ends. CDR3 size: 15 residues. CDR3 in DNA: TGCGCCAGCAGCCAAGACCGTGGAGGGTGGATCGGCTACACCTTC. This codes for CASSQDRGGWIGYTF.

The rearrangement links TRBV10-3 to TRBJ2-6; D gene uncertain. CDR1 ENHRY and CDR2 SYGVKD come from the germline V gene. Trimming removed 0 bases from V and 2 bases from J, with 11 bases in between. This CDR3 spans 17 amino acids. CDR3 region: CAISESSGAAGANVLTF. DNA of the CDR3: TGTGCCATCAGTGAGTCGTCGGGCGCCGCTGGGGCCAACGTCCTGACTTTC.

Of note for this clonotype: Just one base apart from a much larger clone, this may be a read error. The chain recombines TRBV7-9 with TRBJ2-5; no firm D call. The CDR3 is 12 amino acids. In germline, CDR1 is SEHNR, CDR2 FQNEAQ (reference sequence). The DNA of the CDR3 is TGTGCCGGCAGCTTTTCTTCGGAGACCCAGTACTTC. This encodes CAGSFSSETQYF.

The table lists this clonotype with a few counts. This chain joins TRBV6-5 and TRBJ1-2, with D perhaps TRBD1 (5 bases). V was trimmed by 7 bases and J by 2 bases, leaving 14 bases between them. CDR3 length: 14 residues. The V gene's germline CDR1 is MNHEY and CDR2 SVGAGI. CDR3 DNA sequence: TGTGCCAGCACCCAACCGCGGGGGAACTATGGCTACACCTTC. Protein sequence: CASTQPRGNYGYTF.

This clonotype was seen many times. This chain joins TRBV29-1 and TRBJ1-2, with D maybe TRBD1 (6 bases). The germline V gene has CDR1 SQVTM and CDR2 ANQGSEA. V was clipped by 4 bases and J by 5 bases, with 11 bases between them. This CDR3 has 12 residues. The CDR3 here is CSVVGAGYGYTF. DNA of the CDR3: TGCAGCGTTGTGGGGGCTGGGTATGGCTACACCTTC.

The sample holds a few counts of this clonotype. The chain combines TRBV4-1 with TRBJ2-7, with a tentative D call TRBD1 (6 bases). The CDR3 covers 17 residues. Germline V gene sequence: CDR1 MGHRA, CDR2 YSYEKL. The V gene lost 0 bases and the J gene lost 0 bases, with 15 bases spanning the gap. In DNA, the CDR3 is TGCGCCAGCAGCCAAGAACACAGGGCCCCCCTCTCCTACGAGCAGTACTTC. Its protein product is CASSQEHRAPLSYEQYF.

Worth noting for this clonotype: Being one base from a much bigger clone, this may be a read error. CDR3 protein: CASSLDVSGDTIYF. In DNA, the CDR3 is TGCGCCAGCAGCCTGGATGTCTCTGGAGACACCATATATTTT. V is TRBV5-1 and J is TRBJ1-3, with unresolved D. Per the germline V gene, CDR1 is SGHRS and CDR2 is YFSETQ. The CDR3 totals 14 residues. The full variable domain, rest sourced from reference TRBV5-1 and TRBJ1-3, is KAGVTQTPRYLIKTRGQQVTLSCSPISGHRSVSWYQQTPGQGLQFLFEYFSETQRNKGNFPGRFSGRQFSNSRSEMNVSTLELGDSALYLCASSLDVSGDTIYFGEGSWLTVV.

This clonotype was recorded many times. The chain uses TRBV2 and TRBJ1-4; 7 nucleotides match TRBD1. Germline V gene sequence: CDR1 SNHLY, CDR2 FYNNEI. There are 11 residues in the CDR3. V lost 11 bases to trimming and J lost 8 bases; unmatched junction nucleotides: 5. The CDR3 region is CAEGAVEKLFF. CDR3 bases: TGTGCCGAGGGGGCGGTAGAAAAACTGTTTTTT.

This clonotype was picked up a small number of times. The gene calls are TRBV5-1 and TRBJ1-2; D not certain. Trimming left V 4 bases short and J 4 bases short, with 17 bases between. The CDR3 is 15 residues long. The V gene's germline CDR1 is SGHRS and CDR2 YFSETQ. CDR3 coding DNA: TGCGCCAGCAGCGGTAGAGTAGGTGTGGGCTATGGCTACACCTTC. This codes for CASSGRVGVGYGYTF.

Only a few counts were recorded for this clonotype. The chain uses TRBV5-1 and TRBJ2-7, with D tentatively TRBD1 (5 bases). The CDR3 consists of 14 residues. V was cut by 0 bases and J by 2 bases, with 9 bases left in between. The germline V gene has CDR1 SGHRS and CDR2 YFSETQ. The CDR3 region is CASSLEGHPYEQYF. CDR3 DNA sequence: TGCGCCAGCAGCTTGGAGGGGCATCCCTACGAGCAGTACTTC.

The V call is TRBV7-9, the J call TRBJ2-6; TRBD1 aligns across 9 bases. With 8 bases clipped from V and 6 bases from J, the junction kept 8 bases outside the gene matches. This CDR3 has 15 amino acids. In germline, CDR1 is SEHNR, CDR2 FQNEAQ (reference sequence). The CDR3 sequence is CASRDRVQQANVLTF. The CDR3 nucleotides are TGTGCCAGCCGGGACAGGGTACAACAGGCCAACGTCCTGACTTTC.

Worth noting for this clonotype: A read error may produce the germline difference seen at one junction end. The rearrangement uses TRBV12-3 or TRBV12-4 and TRBJ1-1, with D unclear. The CDR3 has 14 amino acids. The CDR3 here is CASSPGGVNTEAFF. DNA for the CDR3: TGCGCCAGCAGCCCCGGCGGGGTGAACACTGAAGCTTTCTTT.

This sequence joins TRBV5-1 and TRBJ2-7; tentatively, D is TRBD2 (5 bases). The end of the DNA aligns better with TRBJ2-1, so the J call may be wrong. The length of the CDR3 is 16 residues. CDR1 is SGHRS, CDR2 YFSETQ, per germline. The DNA for the CDR3 is TGCGCCAGCCGGGCGACACTCAACACCGGGGACAATGAGCAGTTCTTC. It translates to CASRATLNTGDNEQFF.

A few counts support this clonotype. This chain joins TRBV28 and TRBJ2-7, with D maybe TRBD2 (5 bases). CDR1 is MDHEN, CDR2 SYDVKM, per germline. Trimming removed 10 bases from V and 6 bases from J, with 7 bases in between. CDR3 size: 9 residues. The DNA of the CDR3 is TGTGCCACCGGAGGCGAGCAGTACTTC. It yields the protein CATGGEQYF.

The rearrangement joins TRBV29-1 to TRBJ1-1, with TRBD1 matching 9 bases. Germline lookup yields CDR1 SQVTM and CDR2 ANQGSEA. This CDR3 spans 13 amino acids. V shed 6 bases and J 7 bases; nucleotides not matched to a gene: 9. The DNA of the CDR3 is TGCAGCGTGGAACCGGGACAGGGTAATGAAGCTTTCTTT. Encoded protein: CSVEPGQGNEAFF.

V is TRBV7-6 and J is TRBJ2-7; D perhaps matches TRBD1 (6 bases). The tail of the sequence fits TRBJ2-1 better, so the J call may be wrong. CDR1 is SGHVS, CDR2 FNYEAQ, per germline. The CDR3 spans 15 residues. In DNA form, the CDR3 reads TGTGCCAGCAGCTTAATTACAGGGCCCACCAATGAGCAGTTCTTC. It codes for CASSLITGPTNEQFF.

In this sample, this clonotype turned up many times. V is TRBV5-6 and J is TRBJ2-5; no clear D. Germline loops: CDR1 SGHDT, CDR2 YYEEEE. V gave up 0 bases and J gave up 4 bases, with 13 bases separating them. The CDR3 is 15 residues long. In nucleotides, the CDR3 is TGTGCCAGCAGCTTGGGTCAGCAGGTGGGAGAGACCCAGTACTTC. Protein product: CASSLGQQVGETQYF.

V usage is TRBV7-2 and J usage is TRBJ2-1; 8 bases map to TRBD2. V shed 5 bases, J shed 9 bases, and the junction held 12 bases outside the gene matches. The V gene's germline CDR1 is SGHTA and CDR2 FQGNSA. This CDR3 contains 15 residues. The chain's CDR3 is CASSQNNNAGGEQFF. CDR3 in DNA: TGTGCCAGCAGCCAAAACAATAACGCGGGAGGTGAGCAGTTCTTC.

This clonotype was seen a few times. The chain has TRBV12-3 or TRBV12-4 and TRBJ1-1; no definite D call. V was cut by 6 bases and J by 3 bases, with 14 bases left in between. This CDR3 region has 14 residues. For the CDR3, the DNA is TGTGCCAGCAGCCGGGGTCCAAGGGACACTGAAGCTTTCTTT. This codes for CASSRGPRDTEAFF.

The CDR3 protein is CSVMGLAGTWGYEQYF. For the CDR3, the DNA is TGCAGTGTTATGGGGCTAGCGGGGACTTGGGGTTACGAGCAGTACTTC. This chain connects TRBV20-1 to TRBJ2-7, with 9 bases aligning to TRBD2. V shed 7 bases and J 4 bases; nucleotides not matched to a gene: 17. Germline CDR1 DFQATT, CDR2 SNEGSKA (reference sequence). This CDR3 is built from 16 residues.